These 18 T cell receptor beta chains share one sample of origin, sequenced in a study of blood T cells in healthy people across ages. A J-beta primer mix and a sample-barcoded 5' primer were used in a second PCR of about 7 to 12 cycles. TCRdb itself ran the 5' RACE reads through MiXCR, one entry per CDR3 protein. The repertoire holds fewer than 1.5 million distinct CDR3 sequences, with approximately 40% as singletons. The sample taken for sequencing was blood. These receptors originate from a woman aged 18-29 years in good health.

The chain employs TRBV27 and TRBJ2-7, with 11 bases lining up with TRBD2. Losses at the gene ends were 8 bases for V and 6 bases for J; bases not matched to a gene: 6. The germline V gene has CDR1 MNHEY and CDR2 SMNVEV (reference sequence). There are 13 residues in the CDR3. The CDR3 protein is CASGTSGSSEQYF. CDR3 bases: TGTGCCAGCGGAACTAGCGGGAGTTCCGAGCAGTACTTC.

J is TRBJ1-5 and V is TRBV7-9; 8 bases align to TRBD1. Trimming at V came to 1 base and at J to 5 bases, leaving 7 bases not matched to a gene. This CDR3 region has 16 residues. Germline CDR1 reads SEHNR; CDR2 reads FQNEAQ (reference sequence). In DNA form, the CDR3 reads TGTGCCAGCAGCTTAGGGTCAGGGGGCGTCGATCAGCCCCAGCATTTT. This gives the protein CASSLGSGGVDQPQHF.

The J gene is TRBJ2-5, the V gene TRBV11-2; 7 nucleotides match TRBD1. V lost 6 bases and J lost 11; bases outside the gene matches: 15. Germline CDR1 and CDR2: SGHAT and FQNNGV. The CDR3 totals 14 residues. The CDR3 DNA follows: TGTGCCAGCAGGACATCCGGGACAGTAAATGAGCAGTACTTC. Its protein product is CASRTSGTVNEQYF.

The chain couples TRBV9 to TRBJ1-5; perhaps TRBD1 as D (5 bases). Germline-derived CDR1 and CDR2 are SGDLS and YYNGEE. The V end was cut by 6 bases, the J end by 4 bases, with 11 bases between. CDR3 size: 13 residues. In DNA, the CDR3 is TGTGCCAGCACCGCCAAGGGGAATCAGCCCCAGCATTTT. Translating gives CASTAKGNQPQHF.

The table lists this clonotype with a few counts. The chain carries TRBV28 and TRBJ2-1, with 8 positions matching TRBD1. J was trimmed by 6 bases and V by 4 bases; bases with no gene match: 8. This CDR3 comprises 15 residues. CDR1 is MDHEN, CDR2 SYDVKM, per germline. The CDR3 coding sequence is TGTGCCAGCAGTTCGCCAGGGGGCCAGGCCAATGAGCAGTTCTTC. Its translation is CASSSPGGQANEQFF.

This chain joins TRBV15 and TRBJ1-1, with D unclear. CDR1 is LNHNV, CDR2 YYDKDF, per germline (reference sequence). V lost 9 bases to trimming and J lost 1 base, with 18 bases between them. This CDR3 contains 15 residues. CDR3 sequence reads: CATRNSGRQNTEAFF. In DNA, the CDR3 is TGTGCCACTAGGAACTCGGGCCGACAGAACACTGAAGCTTTCTTT.

This clonotype was observed a few times. The rearrangement joins TRBV12-3 or TRBV12-4 to TRBJ2-2; 13 nucleotides align to TRBD2. The CDR3 length is 16 residues. J was trimmed by 6 bases and V by 5 bases; bases with no gene match: 6. The CDR3 region is CASSPGLAGASGELFF. The CDR3 DNA reads TGTGCCAGCAGTCCCGGACTAGCGGGGGCCTCCGGGGAGCTGTTTTTT.

This chain uses TRBV12-3 or TRBV12-4 with TRBJ2-3; D gene ambiguous. Trimming took 6 bases from V and 9 from J, leaving 13 bases between them. The CDR3 length is 12 residues. Here the CDR3 DNA reads TGTGCCAGCAGCTCCCGATTGATGACGCAGTATTTT. Its protein product is CASSSRLMTQYF.

This chain links TRBV7-2 with TRBJ2-1, with a possible D match to TRBD1 (5 bases). The CDR3 has 16 amino acids. Trimming pared 2 bases from V and 4 bases from J, leaving 15 bases between. Germline V lookup: CDR1 SGHTA, CDR2 FQGNSA. The chain's CDR3 is CASSLKGHEWYNEQFF. The CDR3 DNA is TGTGCCAGCAGCTTAAAAGGACACGAGTGGTACAATGAGCAGTTCTTC.

Turning to this clonotype: One base away lies a much larger clone, so this may be a sequencing read error. The chain recombines TRBV5-1 with TRBJ2-5, with unresolved D. This CDR3 is built from 15 residues. The germline V gene encodes CDR1 SGHRS and CDR2 YFSETQ. The V gene lost 4 bases and the J gene lost 11 bases, with 24 bases spanning the gap. The CDR3 here is CASSPSVSSYNEQYF. The CDR3 coding sequence is TGCGCCAGCAGCCCCAGTGTTAGCTCCTACAATGAGCAGTACTTC.

The chain has TRBV7-2 and TRBJ2-1; TRBD2 agrees at 12 bases. The V and J ends lost 4 bases and 8 bases, in that order; junction bases with no gene match: 15. Looked up from germline, CDR1 is SGHTA and CDR2 is FQGNSA. The CDR3 sequence is 18 residues long. Written as DNA, the CDR3 is TGTGCCAGCAGCTCCCCTTCACGACTAGCGGGAGATACGGATGAGCAGTTCTTC. It translates to CASSSPSRLAGDTDEQFF.

On this clonotype: A much larger clone lies a single base off, so this may be a read error. The rearrangement uses TRBV5-1 and TRBJ2-1, with no clear D. Trimming took off 0 bases at V and 10 bases at J, with 17 bases between the two ends. The germline CDR1 and CDR2 sequences are SGHRS and YFSETQ. CDR3 length: 15 amino acids. CDR3 coding DNA: TGCGCCAGCAGCTTGGGCCCGGGCCCCTCCTACGAGCAGTTCTTC. This codes for CASSLGPGPSYEQFF.

The chain employs TRBV19 and TRBJ1-1, with D possibly matching TRBD1 (5 bases). The CDR3 is made up of 17 amino acids. Germline V gives CDR1 LNHDA, CDR2 SQIVND (reference sequence). V was clipped by 3 bases and J by 2 bases, with 19 bases between them. This CDR3 reads CASSIGYFRTSNTEAFF. CDR3 sequence (DNA): TGTGCCAGTAGTATCGGATACTTTAGGACATCTAACACTGAAGCTTTCTTT.

The V gene is TRBV6-1, the J gene TRBJ2-1, with a tentative D call TRBD2 (6 bases). The CDR3 runs to 17 residues. V was clipped by 6 bases and J by 0 bases, with 18 bases between them. Germline V lookup: CDR1 MNHNS, CDR2 SASEGT. The CDR3 bases are TGTGCCAGCAGCCCCTTCGGGGAGGCGAGCTCCTACAATGAGCAGTTCTTC. Protein sequence: CASSPFGEASSYNEQFF.

The gene calls are TRBV28 and TRBJ2-7, with a weak D call TRBD1 (6 bases). V was trimmed by 6 bases and J by 5 bases, leaving 20 bases between them. The CDR3 loop spans 15 amino acids. Germline V CDR1 and CDR2: MDHEN, SYDVKM. CDR3 nucleotide sequence: TGTGCCAGCAGGGACCACAGGGTCCGGGATGACGAGCAGTACTTC. It encodes CASRDHRVRDDEQYF.

There are many counts of this clonotype. This chain connects TRBV29-1 to TRBJ1-2; 9 bases match TRBD1. CDR3 length equals 12 residues. Germline values: CDR1 SQVTM, CDR2 ANQGSEA. Here the CDR3 DNA reads TGCAGTTCCACCCGGACAGGGGATGGCTACACCTTC. Translated: CSSTRTGDGYTF.

This chain links TRBV6-1 with TRBJ2-1; 13 positions match TRBD2. CDR1 is MNHNS and CDR2 is SASEGT in the germline V gene. Trimming removed 7 bases from V and 0 bases from J; junction bases left unmatched: 15. This CDR3 is built from 20 residues. CDR3 sequence: CASTSGLLAGGGRSYNEQFF. The CDR3 DNA reads TGTGCCAGCACCTCGGGCTTACTAGCGGGAGGGGGCCGCTCCTACAATGAGCAGTTCTTC.

This CDR3 is CASSVEGGTGSYNEQFF. CDR3 coding DNA: TGTGCCAGCAGCGTAGAGGGTGGGACAGGGAGCTACAATGAGCAGTTCTTC. This sequence joins TRBV9 and TRBJ2-1; 9 bases are a match to TRBD1. Germline CDR1 SGDLS, CDR2 YYNGEE. The CDR3 runs 17 residues. V was pared by 0 bases and J by 3 bases, with 7 bases of the junction left unmatched.